This entry lists 19 T cell receptor beta chains sequenced from one sample in a study of metastatic and nonmetastatic thyroid tumors. TCRdb reanalyzed the PCR reads via MiXCR. The sample lists about 45,000 clones, roughly 4% seen once, with 7.5% to 10% in the top ten. No patient received treatment before thyroid surgery. The sequenced sample consisted of blood. The receptor source for this set is a female donor with papillary thyroid cancer or a benign thyroid nodule (not recorded which). Some clones in this sample may be carry-over from other donors' samples.

The V call is TRBV20-1, the J call TRBJ1-6; 10 nucleotides line up with TRBD1. Trimming removed 5 bases from V and 9 bases from J; junction bases left unmatched: 4. CDR1 and CDR2 from the germline V gene are DFQATT and SNEGSKA (reference sequence). CDR3 length: 13 residues. CDR3 in DNA: TGCAGTGCTGGGACAGGGGAGGGTTCACCCCTCCACTTT. Translation gives CSAGTGEGSPLHF.

This clone has ten or more counts. The sample holds other DNA sequences that translate to the same CDR3. The CDR3: CASSSYTGELFF. The CDR3 coding sequence is TGTGCCAGCTCATCTTACACCGGGGAGCTGTTTTTT. The V gene is TRBV18, the J gene TRBJ2-2, with no clear D. Germline V gene lookup returns CDR1 KGHSH and CDR2 LQKENI. V gave up 5 bases and J gave up 3 bases, with 4 bases separating them. The CDR3 runs 12 residues.

This sequence joins TRBV20-1 and TRBJ2-3, with 10 positions matching TRBD2. The CDR3 loop spans 17 amino acids. Germline CDR1 reads DFQATT; CDR2 reads SNEGSKA (reference sequence). Germline trimming cut 0 bases from V and 6 bases from J; bases unmatched to any gene: 12. The CDR3 spells CSARDPSGSGRLDTQYF. Written as DNA, the CDR3 is TGCAGTGCTAGAGATCCTAGCGGGAGTGGTCGTCTGGATACGCAGTATTTT.

This clone was seen many times. This chain joins TRBV20-1 and TRBJ1-1; D gene uncertain. From germline, CDR1 is DFQATT and CDR2 SNEGSKA (reference sequence). This CDR3 contains 12 residues. Trimming cost V 0 bases and J 1 base, with 3 bases left between them. The CDR3 sequence is CSAREGNTEAFF. Here the CDR3 DNA reads TGCAGTGCTAGAGAGGGGAACACTGAAGCTTTCTTT.

This clone was observed many times. The CDR3 region has the DNA TGTGCCAGCAGCTTCGTCAATGAGCAGTTCTTC. Protein sequence: CASSFVNEQFF. The gene calls are TRBV5-6 and TRBJ2-1, with no clear D. In germline, CDR1 is SGHDT, CDR2 YYEEEE. CDR3 size: 11 residues. V was clipped by 2 bases and J by 6 bases, with 3 bases between them.

This clone was counted a single time. The chain combines TRBV28 with TRBJ1-3; D is uncertain. The V end was cut by 5 bases, the J end by 0 bases, with 14 bases between. The germline V gene has CDR1 MDHEN and CDR2 SYDVKM. The CDR3 consists of 16 residues. The CDR3 region is CASSVFRPPSGNTIYF. The CDR3 bases are TGTGCCAGCAGTGTTTTCCGGCCTCCCTCTGGAAACACCATATATTTT.

This clone was observed a handful of times. Germline is not matched at one junction end, which may reflect a read error. Distinct nucleotide sequences in the sample also encode this CDR3. The chain links TRBV4-1 to TRBJ2-1; 8 positions agree with TRBD2. CDR1 MGHRA and CDR2 YSYEKL come from the germline V gene. The CDR3 is 15 residues long. CDR3 protein: CASSQRAGAWNEQFF. CDR3 bases: TGCGCCAGCAGCCAGAGAGCGGGAGCATGGAATGAGCAATTCTTC.

This clone has ten or more counts. This chain connects TRBV4-2 to TRBJ2-1; TRBD2 agrees at 9 bases. V lost 1 base and J lost 5; bases outside the gene matches: 9. Per germline, CDR1 LGHNA and CDR2 YNFKEQ. This CDR3 is 17 amino acids long. CDR3 sequence: CASSQGLSGSIDNEQFF. The CDR3 coding sequence is TGTGCCAGCAGCCAAGGGCTTAGCGGGAGTATCGACAATGAGCAGTTCTTC.

This clone was seen many times. This sequence joins TRBV20-1 and TRBJ2-3, with 8 bases aligning to TRBD2. Germline V gives CDR1 DFQATT, CDR2 SNEGSKA (reference sequence). V shed 5 bases and J 1 base; nucleotides not matched to a gene: 8. The CDR3 extends over 15 amino acids. The chain's CDR3 is CSAGPAGVRTDTQYF. CDR3 nucleotides: TGCAGTGCTGGGCCAGCGGGAGTGCGCACAGATACGCAGTATTTT.

In this sample, this clone turned up a few times. The rearrangement uses TRBV6-5 and TRBJ1-1; 11 positions match TRBD1. This CDR3 has 15 amino acids. From germline, CDR1 is MNHEY and CDR2 SVGAGI. With 7 bases clipped from V and 6 bases from J, the junction kept 10 bases outside the gene matches. As DNA, the CDR3 is TGTGCCAGCATTTGGACAGGGGGCGCTTATTCTGAAGCTTTCTTT. It is translated as CASIWTGGAYSEAFF.

This clone has ten or more counts. This sequence joins TRBV7-9 and TRBJ2-5; D is unresolved. V gave up 1 base and J gave up 3 bases, with 9 bases separating them. The CDR3 spans 14 residues. In germline, CDR1 is SEHNR, CDR2 FQNEAQ (reference sequence). The CDR3 coding sequence is TGTGCCAGCAGCTTAGGGGGAAATGAAGAGACCCAGTACTTC. Translated: CASSLGGNEETQYF.

The chain employs TRBV20-1 and TRBJ1-1; no reliable D call. This CDR3 is 12 amino acids long. Deletions cut 0 bases from V and 5 bases from J, with 7 bases between. From germline, CDR1 is DFQATT and CDR2 SNEGSKA (reference sequence). As DNA, the CDR3 is TGCAGTGCTAGAGATCGGGAGACTGAAGCTTTCTTT. This translates into CSARDRETEAFF.

This clone showed up just a few times. The chain has TRBV6-1 and TRBJ1-2; perhaps TRBD1 as D (5 bases). Germline V gives CDR1 MNHNS, CDR2 SASEGT. The ends were cut back, 4 bases at V and 6 bases at J, with 12 bases in the middle. This CDR3 has 13 residues. DNA for the CDR3: TGTGCCAGCAGTGTGGTAGGGGAGGATGGCTACACCTTC. It yields the protein CASSVVGEDGYTF.

This clone has a count of ten or more. The J gene is TRBJ2-1, the V gene TRBV6-5; 7 positions agree with TRBD2. Trimming cost V 0 bases and J 15 bases; bases outside gene matches: 14. CDR1 and CDR2 from the germline V gene are MNHEY and SVGAGI. The CDR3 has 15 residues. In DNA form, the CDR3 reads TGTGCCAGCAGTTACTCTAAGCTGGGAAAGCGGGGATGGTTCTTC. Translated: CASSYSKLGKRGWFF.

This clone was found many times. This sequence joins TRBV24-1 and TRBJ2-3, with TRBD2 matching over 9 bases. The CDR3 has 19 residues. V lost 0 bases to trimming and J lost 3 bases; unmatched junction nucleotides: 12. Germline V gene sequence: CDR1 KGHDR, CDR2 SFDVKD. The CDR3 here is CATSDLKGGGRAITDTQYF. The CDR3 DNA is TGTGCCACCAGTGATTTGAAGGGCGGCGGGAGGGCCATAACAGATACGCAGTATTTT.

To note about this clone: One end of the junction is discordant with germline, which a read error may explain. The rearrangement joins TRBV9 to TRBJ1-6; 8 bases are a match to TRBD1. Germline CDR1 and CDR2: SGDLS and YYNGEE. CDR3 length equals 14 residues. The CDR3 nucleotides are TGTGCCAGCAGCGGGCAGGGGGCGAATTCACACCTCCACTTT. It yields the protein CASSGQGANSHLHF. The variable domain in full, with the rest retrieved from reference TRBV9 and TRBJ1-6, is DSGVTQTPKHLITATGQRVTLRCSPRSGDLSVYWYQQSLDQGLQFLIQYYNGEERAKGNILERFSAQQFPDLHSELNLSSLELGDSALYFCASSGQGANSHLHFGNGTRLTVT.

This clone was found many times. The V call is TRBV12-3 or TRBV12-4, the J call TRBJ2-7; the match to TRBD2 covers 11 bases. Losses at the gene ends were 6 bases for V and 4 bases for J; bases not matched to a gene: 5. The CDR3 extends over 14 amino acids. CDR3 sequence: CASSLTSGSYEQYF. CDR3 sequence (DNA): TGTGCCAGCAGCCTTACTAGCGGGAGTTACGAGCAGTACTTC.

The gene calls are TRBV7-2 and TRBJ1-1; 10 bases align to TRBD1. The CDR3 length is 14 residues. After removal of 5 bases from V and 4 bases from J, the junction contained 4 bases not matched to a gene. The germline V gene has CDR1 SGHTA and CDR2 FQGNSA. The CDR3 DNA sequence: TGTGCCAGCAGCCTACGGACAGGGGGCACTGAAGCTTTCTTT. It is translated as CASSLRTGGTEAFF.

This clone was detected ten times or more. Other DNA sequences in this specimen translate into the identical CDR3. The chain joins TRBV28 to TRBJ1-2; no definite D call. The V end lost 3 bases, the J end lost 6 bases, and 8 bases lay between the germline ends. Per germline, CDR1 MDHEN and CDR2 SYDVKM. The length of the CDR3 is 12 residues. CDR3 bases: TGTGCCAGCAGTTTCGGCGGGGATGGCTACACCTTC. Translating it yields CASSFGGDGYTF.